A single sample gave rise to the 3 T cell receptor beta chains below, sequenced in a study of response to subunit inactivated influenza vaccine. TCRdb re-called the RT-PCR reads through MiXCR, storing one row per CDR3 protein. Of around 750,000 distinct CDR3 sequences in the sample, around 20% are singletons; the top ten hold 9.5% to 13%. Source: PBMCs from blood, taken 4 to 6 days after vaccination. The origin of the receptors is a man in his forties or fifties who received an inactivated influenza vaccine.

Ten or more counts support this clonotype. The genes are TRBV12-3 or TRBV12-4 and TRBJ2-5, with D possibly being TRBD2 (5 bases). V was cut by 6 bases and J by 7 bases, with 15 bases left in between. The CDR3 loop spans 13 amino acids. CDR3 DNA: TGTGCCAGCAGCGTAGGAATCCGGGGGACCCAGTACTTC. It translates to CASSVGIRGTQYF.

The DNA for the CDR3 is TGCAGCGTTGTCGGACTTAATGAAAAACTGTTTTTT. It codes for CSVVGLNEKLFF. The gene calls are TRBV29-1 and TRBJ1-4; D call uncertain. Germline V gene data show CDR1 as SQVTM and CDR2 as ANQGSEA. The V and J ends lost 4 bases and 4 bases respectively, with 7 bases between them. This CDR3 spans 12 amino acids.

The V and J genes are TRBV28 and TRBJ2-2; TRBD1 matches at 7 bases. The germline V gene encodes CDR1 MDHEN and CDR2 SYDVKM. The V segment lost 8 bases and the J segment 4 bases; nucleotides outside the gene matches: 7. The CDR3 is 14 residues long. The CDR3 spells CASLGQQVTGELFF. CDR3 sequence (DNA): TGTGCCAGCTTGGGACAGCAAGTCACCGGGGAGCTGTTTTTT.